This TCR beta chain is from a study of CD8 T cells in Susac syndrome. In germline, CDR1 is DFQATT, CDR2 SNEGSKA (reference sequence). This CDR3 has 11 residues. V lost 0 bases to trimming and J lost 5 bases, with 4 bases between them. Random hexamers were used to reverse transcribe roughly 0.45 to 1 ug of RNA. The method of amplification for TCR beta CDR3 was immunoSEQ multiplex PCR, covering 54 Vbeta and 13 Jbeta. TCRdb re-derived calls from the immunoSEQ multiplex PCR reads in MiXCR, one entry per CDR3 protein. The data show approximately 170,000 distinct CDR3 sequences, 92% seen once. TCR beta sequencing covered blood CD8+ and CD4+ T cells. Negative isolation yielded the CD8+ and CD4+ T cells, while FACS enriched the TEMRA cells.

The sequenced sample was CD4+ T cells from PBMCs. The sequence was obtained from a human donor in good health. This chain links TRBV20-1 with TRBJ2-5, with D uncertain. CDR3 residues: CSARDWETQYF. CDR3 bases: TGCAGTGCTAGAGATTGGGAGACCCAGTACTTC.